In this sample, the clone carrying this T cell receptor (beta chain) turned up a few times. V lost 10 bases to trimming and J lost 6 bases; unmatched junction nucleotides: 8. CDR3 length: 13 amino acids. Germline lookup yields CDR1 MNHEY and CDR2 SMNVEV (reference sequence). A single record per CDR3 protein comes from TCRdb applying MiXCR to the 5' RACE reads. The sample contains about 220,000 distinct CDR3 sequences, approximately 9% of which appear only once. The data originate from a study of identical twins. The sequenced sample consisted of memory (CD45RO+) T cells sorted from blood. The V call is TRBV27, the J call TRBJ2-3; 9 positions agree with TRBD2. The sequence derives from a woman aged 18-29 years in good health. In nucleotides, the CDR3 is TGTGCCACCGCAAAGCGGGGGGCGGATACGCAGTATTTT. As protein: CATAKRGADTQYF.